The clone carrying this T cell receptor beta chain has just a few counts. Its antigen is not identified. The sample is drawn from a study of beta chain features in type 1 diabetes. Study outcomes and limitations: Among all four CD4+ subsets, Type 1 diabetes patients had TCRB CDR3s that were moderately but significantly shorter.

The J segment lost 3 bases and the V segment lost 3 bases, leaving 4 bases of the junction unmatched. Germline CDR1 reads SGHNT; CDR2 reads YYREEE (reference sequence). The CDR3 consists of 16 residues. Expressed TCRB transcripts were sequenced, since all the RNA that had been isolated was reverse transcribed. Sequencing used immunoSEQ multiplex PCR; TCRdb keeps in-frame clones, though not all of them. Of 300,000 to 350,000 clones in the sample, roughly 14% were seen once. Specimen: naive CD4+ T cells from blood. The chain uses TRBV5-4 and TRBJ2-2; 11 nucleotides agree with TRBD2. The source is a woman between 18 and 29 years old with type 1 diabetes. CDR3 nucleotide sequence: TGTGCCAGCAGCTCCGGGACTAGCGGTTACACCGGGGAGCTGTTTTTT. Translated, it gives CASSSGTSGYTGELFF.